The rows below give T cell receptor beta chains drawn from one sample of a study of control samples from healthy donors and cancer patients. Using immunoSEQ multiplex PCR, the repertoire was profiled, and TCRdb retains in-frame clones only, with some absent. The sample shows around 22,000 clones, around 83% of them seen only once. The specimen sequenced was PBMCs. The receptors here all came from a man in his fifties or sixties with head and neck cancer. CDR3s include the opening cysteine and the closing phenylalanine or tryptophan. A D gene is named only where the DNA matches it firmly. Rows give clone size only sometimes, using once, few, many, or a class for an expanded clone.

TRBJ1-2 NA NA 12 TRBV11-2 TGTGCCAGCAGCTTAGGGAGGGTTGGCTACACCTTC CASSLGRVGYTF
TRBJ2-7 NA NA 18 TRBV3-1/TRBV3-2 TGTGCCAGCAGCCGGTCGTACTCGCGGACACCGGACTACTACGAGCAGTACTTC CASSRSYSRTPDYYEQYF
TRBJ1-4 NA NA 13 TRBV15 TGTGCCACCAGCAGAGACGTCCATGAAAAACTGTTTTTT CATSRDVHEKLFF
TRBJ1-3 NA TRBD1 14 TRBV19 TGTGCCAGTAGTAGAGGACAGGGAGGAAACACCATATATTTT CASSRGQGGNTIYF
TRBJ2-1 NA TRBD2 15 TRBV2 TGTGCCAGCAGTGAACTAGCGGGAGAGGCCAATGAGCAGTTCTTC CASSELAGEANEQFF
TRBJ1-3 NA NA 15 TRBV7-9 TGTGCCAGCAGCGCCCAACAGGGCTCTGGAAACACCATATATTTT CASSAQQGSGNTIYF
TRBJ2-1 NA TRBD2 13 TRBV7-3 TGTGCCAGCAGCTCTAGCGGGTGGGATGAGCAGTTCTTC CASSSSGWDEQFF
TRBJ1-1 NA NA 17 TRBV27 TGTGCCAGCAGCCCCGGGACTTCGGTCGCCCGGAACACTGAAGCTTTCTTT CASSPGTSVARNTEAFF
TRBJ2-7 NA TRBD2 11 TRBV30 TGTGCCTGGAGTTGGGGGGGTGAGCAGTACTTC CAWSWGGEQYF
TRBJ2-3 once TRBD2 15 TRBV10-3 TGTGCCATCAGTGCCCGGGAGGTTAGCACAGATACGCAGTATTTT CAISAREVSTDTQYF
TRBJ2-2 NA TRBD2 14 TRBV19 TGTGCCAGTAGTCTAGCGGGAGCGACCGGGGAGCTGTTTTTT CASSLAGATGELFF
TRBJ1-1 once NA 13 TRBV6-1 TGTGCCAGCAGTGAGTGGAAGAACACTGAAGCTTTCTTT CASSEWKNTEAFF
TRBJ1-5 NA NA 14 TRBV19 TGTGCCAGTAGTTTCTGGGCCTTCAATCAGCCCCAGCATTTT CASSFWAFNQPQHF